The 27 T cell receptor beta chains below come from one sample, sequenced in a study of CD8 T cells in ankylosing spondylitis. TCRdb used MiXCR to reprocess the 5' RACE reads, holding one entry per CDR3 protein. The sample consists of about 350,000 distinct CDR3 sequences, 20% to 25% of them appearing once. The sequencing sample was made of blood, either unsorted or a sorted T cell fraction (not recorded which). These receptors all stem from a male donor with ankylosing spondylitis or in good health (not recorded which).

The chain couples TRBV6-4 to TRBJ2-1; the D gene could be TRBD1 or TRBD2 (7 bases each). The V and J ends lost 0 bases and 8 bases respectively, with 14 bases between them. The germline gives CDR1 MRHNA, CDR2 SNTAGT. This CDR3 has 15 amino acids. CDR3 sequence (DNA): TGTGCCAGCAGTGACTCCGGCAGGGGGGGCGATGAGCAGTTCTTC. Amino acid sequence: CASSDSGRGGDEQFF.

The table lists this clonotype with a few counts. CDR3 sequence (DNA): TGTGCCAGCAGCGATGCCCGTGCTGGACCGAACACCGGGGAGCTGTTTTTT. It codes for CASSDARAGPNTGELFF. The genes are TRBV9 and TRBJ2-2; D is unclear. CDR1 SGDLS and CDR2 YYNGEE come from the germline V gene. The CDR3 totals 17 residues. The V end was cut by 3 bases, the J end by 0 bases, with 15 bases between. The complete variable domain, with remaining parts taken from reference TRBV9 and TRBJ2-2, reads DSGVTQTPKHLITATGQRVTLRCSPRSGDLSVYWYQQSLDQGLQFLIQYYNGEERAKGNILERFSAQQFPDLHSELNLSSLELGDSALYFCASSDARAGPNTGELFFGEGSRLTVL.

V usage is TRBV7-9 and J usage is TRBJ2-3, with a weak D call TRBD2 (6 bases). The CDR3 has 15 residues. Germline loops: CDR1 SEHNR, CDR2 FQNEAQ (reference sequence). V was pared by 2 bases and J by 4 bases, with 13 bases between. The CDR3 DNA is TGTGCCAGCAGCTTAACGGGACTTGGGGCAGATACGCAGTATTTT. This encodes CASSLTGLGADTQYF.

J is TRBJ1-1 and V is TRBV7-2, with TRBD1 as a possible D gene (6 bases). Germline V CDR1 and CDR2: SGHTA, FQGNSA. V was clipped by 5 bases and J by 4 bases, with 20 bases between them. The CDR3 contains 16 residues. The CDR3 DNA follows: TGTGCCAGCAGCCCACCCTTTACAGGGATAGGCACTGAAGCTTTCTTT. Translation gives CASSPPFTGIGTEAFF.

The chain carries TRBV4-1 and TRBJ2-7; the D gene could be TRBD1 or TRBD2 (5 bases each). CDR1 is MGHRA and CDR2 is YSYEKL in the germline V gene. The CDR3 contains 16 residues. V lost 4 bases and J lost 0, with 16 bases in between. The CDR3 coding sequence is TGCGCCAGCAGCCCGACTATGGGGCAGGACTCCTACGAGCAGTACTTC. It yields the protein CASSPTMGQDSYEQYF.

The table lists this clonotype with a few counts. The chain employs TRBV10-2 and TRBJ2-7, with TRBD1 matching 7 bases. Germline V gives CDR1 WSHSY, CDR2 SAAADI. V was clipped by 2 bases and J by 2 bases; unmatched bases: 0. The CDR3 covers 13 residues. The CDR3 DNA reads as TGCGCCAGCAGTGAGGACAGGGCCTACGAGCAGTACTTC. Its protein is CASSEDRAYEQYF.

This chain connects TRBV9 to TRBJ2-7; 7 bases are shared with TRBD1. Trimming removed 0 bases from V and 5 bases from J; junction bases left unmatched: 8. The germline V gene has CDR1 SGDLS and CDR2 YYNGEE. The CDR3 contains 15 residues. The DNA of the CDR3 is TGTGCCAGCAGCGTAGACCTCGACAGGGAACACGAGCAGTACTTC. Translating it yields CASSVDLDREHEQYF.

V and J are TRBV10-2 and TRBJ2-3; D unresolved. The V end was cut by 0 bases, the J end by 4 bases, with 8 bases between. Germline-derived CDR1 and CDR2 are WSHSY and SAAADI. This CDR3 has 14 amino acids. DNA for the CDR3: TGCGCCAGCAGTGAGTCAAGGGCAGCAGATACGCAGTATTTT. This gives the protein CASSESRAADTQYF.

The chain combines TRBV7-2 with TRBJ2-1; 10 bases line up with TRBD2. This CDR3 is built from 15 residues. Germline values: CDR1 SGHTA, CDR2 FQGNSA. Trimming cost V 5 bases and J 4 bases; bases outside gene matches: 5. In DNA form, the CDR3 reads TGTGCCAGCAGCCGAGCGGGGGGGCCGTACAATGAGCAGTTCTTC. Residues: CASSRAGGPYNEQFF. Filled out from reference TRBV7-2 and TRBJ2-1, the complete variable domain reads GAGVSQSPSNKVTEKGKDVELRCDPISGHTALYWYRQSLGQGLEFLIYFQGNSAPDKSGLPSDRFSAERTGGSVSTLTIQRTQQEDSAVYLCASSRAGGPYNEQFFGPGTRLTVL.

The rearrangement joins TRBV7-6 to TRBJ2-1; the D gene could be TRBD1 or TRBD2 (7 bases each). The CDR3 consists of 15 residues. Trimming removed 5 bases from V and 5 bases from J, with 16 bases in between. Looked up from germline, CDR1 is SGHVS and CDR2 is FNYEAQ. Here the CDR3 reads CASSNTRGGDNEQFF. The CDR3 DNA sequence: TGTGCCAGCAGCAATACCAGGGGGGGGGACAATGAGCAGTTCTTC. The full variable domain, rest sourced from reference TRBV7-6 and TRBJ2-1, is GAGVSQSPRYKVTKRGQDVALRCDPISGHVSLYWYRQALGQGPEFLTYFNYEAQQDKSGLPNDRFSAERPEGSISTLTIQRTEQRDSAMYRCASSNTRGGDNEQFFGPGTRLTVL.

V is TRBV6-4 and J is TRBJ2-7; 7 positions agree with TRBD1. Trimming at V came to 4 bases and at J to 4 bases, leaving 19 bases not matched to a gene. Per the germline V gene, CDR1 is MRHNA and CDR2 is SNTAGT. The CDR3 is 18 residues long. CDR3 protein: CASSASRRRTGPYYEQYF. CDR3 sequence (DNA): TGTGCCAGCAGTGCCTCTCGGCGCCGGACAGGTCCCTATTACGAGCAGTACTTC.

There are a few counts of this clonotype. This CDR3 is CASGGGWQYF. CDR3 bases: TGTGCCAGCGGCGGGGGTTGGCAGTACTTC. The chain uses TRBV6-1 and TRBJ2-7; 7 nucleotides line up with TRBD2. The CDR3 contains 10 residues. V lost 8 bases, J lost 9 bases, and 4 bases stayed unmatched. Germline V gives CDR1 MNHNS, CDR2 SASEGT.

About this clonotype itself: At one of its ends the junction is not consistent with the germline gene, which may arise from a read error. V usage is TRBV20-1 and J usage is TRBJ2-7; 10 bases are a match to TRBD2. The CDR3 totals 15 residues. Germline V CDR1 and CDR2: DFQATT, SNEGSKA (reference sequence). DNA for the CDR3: TGCAGTGTTAGAGACCGGACTAGCGGATACTACGAGCAGTACTTC. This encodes CSVRDRTSGYYEQYF.

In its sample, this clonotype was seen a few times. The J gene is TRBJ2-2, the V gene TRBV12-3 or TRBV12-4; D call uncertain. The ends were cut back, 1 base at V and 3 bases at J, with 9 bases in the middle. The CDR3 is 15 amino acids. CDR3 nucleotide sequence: TGTGCCAGCAGTTTAGGGGTGGTCTACACCGGGGAGCTGTTTTTT. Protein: CASSLGVVYTGELFF.

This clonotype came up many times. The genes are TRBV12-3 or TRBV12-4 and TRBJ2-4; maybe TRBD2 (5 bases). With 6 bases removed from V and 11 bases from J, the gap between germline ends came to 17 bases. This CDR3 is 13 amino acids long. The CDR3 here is CASRPELGTFQYF. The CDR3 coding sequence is TGTGCCAGCAGACCCGAACTAGGTACTTTTCAGTACTTC.

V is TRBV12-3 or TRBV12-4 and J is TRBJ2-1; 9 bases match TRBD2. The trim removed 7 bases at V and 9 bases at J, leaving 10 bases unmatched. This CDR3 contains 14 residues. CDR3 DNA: TGTGCCAGCACAATTGGCGGGGGGGCCGCTGAGCAGTTCTTC. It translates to CASTIGGGAAEQFF.

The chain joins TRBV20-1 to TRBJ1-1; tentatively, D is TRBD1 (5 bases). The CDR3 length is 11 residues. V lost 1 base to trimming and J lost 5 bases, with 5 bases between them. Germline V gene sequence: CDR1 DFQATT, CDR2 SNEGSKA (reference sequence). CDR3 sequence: CSARGGTEAFF. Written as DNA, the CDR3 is TGCAGTGCTAGAGGGGGGACTGAAGCTTTCTTT.

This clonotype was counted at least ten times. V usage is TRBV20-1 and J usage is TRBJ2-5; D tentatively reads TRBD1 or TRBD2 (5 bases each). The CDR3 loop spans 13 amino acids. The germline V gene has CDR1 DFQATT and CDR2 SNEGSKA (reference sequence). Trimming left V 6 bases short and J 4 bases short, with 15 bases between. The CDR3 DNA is TGCAGTGCGTCCCTTTGGGACGGAGAGACCCAGTACTTC. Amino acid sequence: CSASLWDGETQYF.

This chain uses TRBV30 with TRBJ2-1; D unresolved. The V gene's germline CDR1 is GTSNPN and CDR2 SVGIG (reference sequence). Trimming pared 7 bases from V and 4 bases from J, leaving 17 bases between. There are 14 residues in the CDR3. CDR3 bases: TGTGCCTACCCTCGCCTCACATTTTACAATGAGCAGTTCTTC. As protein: CAYPRLTFYNEQFF.

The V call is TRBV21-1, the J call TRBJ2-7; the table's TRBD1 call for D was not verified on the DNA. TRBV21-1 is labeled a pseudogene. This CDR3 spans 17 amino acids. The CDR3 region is CASSKADRTGGKDEQYF. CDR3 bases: TGTGCCAGCAGCAAAGCGGACCGGACAGGGGGCAAGGACGAGCAGTACTTC.

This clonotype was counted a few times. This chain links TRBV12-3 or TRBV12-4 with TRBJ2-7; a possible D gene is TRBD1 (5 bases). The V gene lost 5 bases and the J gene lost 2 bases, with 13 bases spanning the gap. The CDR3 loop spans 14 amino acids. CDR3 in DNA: TGTGCCAGCAGTCATTCAGGGAAACCCTACGAGCAGTACTTC. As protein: CASSHSGKPYEQYF.

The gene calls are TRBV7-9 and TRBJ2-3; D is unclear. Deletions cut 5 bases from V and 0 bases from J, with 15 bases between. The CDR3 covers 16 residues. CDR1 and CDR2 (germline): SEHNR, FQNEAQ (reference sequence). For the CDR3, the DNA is TGTGCCAGCAGCGCCCCTCAGGTCGGAAGCACAGATACGCAGTATTTT. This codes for CASSAPQVGSTDTQYF.

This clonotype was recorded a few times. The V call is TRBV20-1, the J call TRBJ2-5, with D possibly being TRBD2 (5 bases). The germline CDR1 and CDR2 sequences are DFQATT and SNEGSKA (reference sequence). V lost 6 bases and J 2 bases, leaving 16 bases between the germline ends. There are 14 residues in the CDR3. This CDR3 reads CSAHNLRDQETQYF. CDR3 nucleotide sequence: TGCAGTGCCCATAATCTACGGGATCAAGAGACCCAGTACTTC.

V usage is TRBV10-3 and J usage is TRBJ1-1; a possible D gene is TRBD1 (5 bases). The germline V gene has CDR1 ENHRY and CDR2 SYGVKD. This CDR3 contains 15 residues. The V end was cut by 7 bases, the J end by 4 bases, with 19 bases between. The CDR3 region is CAIKGTVVRGTEAFF. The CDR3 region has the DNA TGTGCCATCAAGGGGACGGTGGTTCGAGGCACTGAAGCTTTCTTT.

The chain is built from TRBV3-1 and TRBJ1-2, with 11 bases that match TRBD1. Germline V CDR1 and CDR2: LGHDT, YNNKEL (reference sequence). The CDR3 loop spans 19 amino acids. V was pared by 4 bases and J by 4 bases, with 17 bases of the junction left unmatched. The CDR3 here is CASSPMRLDRGLSSYGYTF. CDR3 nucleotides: TGTGCCAGCAGCCCCATGCGATTGGACAGGGGGCTCTCGTCCTATGGCTACACCTTC.

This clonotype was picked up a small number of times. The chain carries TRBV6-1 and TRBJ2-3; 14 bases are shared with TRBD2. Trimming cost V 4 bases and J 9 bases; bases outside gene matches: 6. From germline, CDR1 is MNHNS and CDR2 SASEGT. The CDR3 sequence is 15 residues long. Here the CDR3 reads CASSATSGGAYTQYF. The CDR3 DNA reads TGTGCCAGCAGTGCGACTAGCGGGGGGGCTTACACGCAGTATTTT.

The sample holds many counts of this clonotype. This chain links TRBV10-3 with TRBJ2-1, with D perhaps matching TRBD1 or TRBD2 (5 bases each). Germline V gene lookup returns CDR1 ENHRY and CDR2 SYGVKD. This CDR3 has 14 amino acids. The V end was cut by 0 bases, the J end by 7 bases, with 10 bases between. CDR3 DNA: TGTGCCATCAGTGAGTCGGGACCAGGGAATGAGCAGTTCTTC. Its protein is CAISESGPGNEQFF.